The 14 T cell receptor beta chains below all came from one sample that was sequenced in a study of T cell repertoires in aging, cancer and after chemotherapy. TCR beta rearrangements were amplified from peripheral blood genomic DNA. Rearranged V-D-J TRB sequences were amplified with a mixed TRB-A/B primer pool. Each CDR3 protein gets one entry after TCRdb re-called the multiplex PCR reads with MiXCR. Among under 9,500 distinct CDR3 sequences, nearly 55% were seen once, and the ten largest hold 20% to 25%. Sequenced sample: blood. These receptors originate from a human donor in good health.

The rearrangement links TRBV19 to TRBJ2-7; 13 bases are a match to TRBD2. The germline V gene has CDR1 LNHDA and CDR2 SQIVND (reference sequence). The CDR3 spans 18 residues. V was clipped by 1 base and J by 6 bases; unmatched bases: 12. The CDR3 coding sequence is TGTGCCAGTAGTATAGGACTAGCGGGAGGCCTTTCCACTCCCGAGCAGTACTTC. Its protein is CASSIGLAGGLSTPEQYF.

This clonotype was seen a single time. The chain couples TRBV6-2 or TRBV6-3 to TRBJ2-7, with D perhaps matching TRBD1 (7 bases). This CDR3 spans 16 amino acids. V was clipped by 8 bases and J by 2 bases, with 22 bases between them. Germline CDR1 is MNHEY and CDR2 is SVGEGT. The CDR3 DNA reads as TGTGCCAGCCGCCACGGAGGGACAGATATGCCCTACGAGCAGTACTTC. Translating it yields CASRHGGTDMPYEQYF.

This clonotype was recorded only once. The DNA of the CDR3 is TGTGCCAGTAGTATAGAACGGGTGAGGGCGCGTACAAACATTCAGTACTTC. Its protein is CASSIERVRARTNIQYF. V usage is TRBV19 and J usage is TRBJ2-4, with D maybe TRBD2 (5 bases). CDR3 length: 17 residues. Germline V gene sequence: CDR1 LNHDA, CDR2 SQIVND (reference sequence). V lost 0 bases and J lost 6, with 18 bases in between.

The chain uses TRBV6-2 or TRBV6-3 and TRBJ1-1; D might be TRBD1 (5 bases). The CDR3 totals 16 residues. Germline V gene data show CDR1 as MNHEY and CDR2 as SVGEGT. Trimming removed 10 bases at V and 0 bases at J, with 21 bases between. This chain's CDR3 is CANHPVGQLLNTEAFF. The CDR3 nucleotides read TGTGCCAACCATCCGGTTGGACAACTACTGAACACTGAAGCTTTCTTT.

The chain employs TRBV5-1 and TRBJ2-5, with D perhaps being TRBD1 or TRBD2 (5 bases each). The length of the CDR3 is 13 residues. The V end was cut by 0 bases, the J end by 5 bases, with 8 bases between. Germline values: CDR1 SGHRS, CDR2 YFSETQ. CDR3 nucleotide sequence: TGCGCCAGCAGCTTGGGGGGCGGGGAGACCCAGTACTTC. This codes for CASSLGGGETQYF.

This chain links TRBV6-5 with TRBJ2-3; no clear D gene. Germline-derived CDR1 and CDR2 are MNHEY and SVGAGI. With 0 bases removed from V and 2 bases from J, the gap between germline ends came to 3 bases. The CDR3 runs 13 residues. The CDR3 sequence is CASSYSITDTQYF. The DNA for the CDR3 is TGTGCCAGCAGTTACTCGATCACAGATACGCAGTATTTT.

The V and J genes are TRBV20-1 and TRBJ1-2; D perhaps matches TRBD1 (5 bases). The ends were cut back, 3 bases at V and 5 bases at J, with 13 bases in the middle. Per germline, CDR1 DFQATT and CDR2 SNEGSKA (reference sequence). The CDR3 is made up of 13 amino acids. The CDR3: CSASLPQGYGYTF. DNA of the CDR3: TGCAGTGCTAGCCTTCCTCAGGGTTATGGCTACACCTTC.

This clonotype was detected a few times. This sequence joins TRBV15 and TRBJ2-1, with a possible D match to TRBD2 (7 bases). V lost 1 base, J lost 5 bases, and 18 bases lay in between. This CDR3 region has 17 residues. CDR1 and CDR2 (germline): LNHNV, YYDKDF (reference sequence). CDR3 bases: TGTGCCACCAGCAGAGGGGTTCACGGGGGGCCGAACAATGAGCAGTTCTTC. Translation: CATSRGVHGGPNNEQFF. Full variable domain (missing parts from reference TRBV15 and TRBJ2-1): DAMVIQNPRYQVTQFGKPVTLSCSQTLNHNVMYWYQQKSSQAPKLLFHYYDKDFNNEADTPDNFQSRRPNTSFCFLDIRSPGLGDTAMYLCATSRGVHGGPNNEQFFGPGTRLTVL.

This clonotype was seen a handful of times. The V gene is TRBV6-1, the J gene TRBJ2-1; TRBD2 agrees at 9 bases. The CDR3 length is 18 residues. Germline CDR1 is MNHNS and CDR2 is SASEGT. V was pared by 5 bases and J by 0 bases, with 11 bases of the junction left unmatched. This CDR3 is CASSSLTLSGSSYNEQFF. CDR3 sequence (DNA): TGTGCCAGCAGTTCCCTTACTCTTAGCGGGAGCTCCTACAATGAGCAGTTCTTC.

The chain recombines TRBV5-4 with TRBJ2-6, with 10 bases aligning to TRBD2. The J segment lost 2 bases and the V segment lost 1 base, leaving 9 bases of the junction unmatched. The CDR3 is 19 amino acids. Germline loops: CDR1 SGHNT, CDR2 YYREEE (reference sequence). The CDR3 nucleotides are TGTGCCAGCAGCTTGCGGAAAGCGGGGGGGTTGACTGGGGCCAACGTCCTGACTTTC. It translates to CASSLRKAGGLTGANVLTF.

The J gene is TRBJ2-3, the V gene TRBV6-4, with 12 bases lining up with TRBD2. The CDR3 length is 18 residues. V lost 3 bases and J lost 0; bases outside the gene matches: 7. The germline CDR1 and CDR2 sequences are MRHNA and SNTAGT. This CDR3 reads CASSERGTSGSSTDTQYF. The CDR3 region has the DNA TGTGCCAGCAGTGAGAGGGGGACTAGCGGGTCGAGCACAGATACGCAGTATTTT.

The J gene is TRBJ1-3, the V gene TRBV19, with D tentatively TRBD1 (6 bases). Germline CDR1 and CDR2: LNHDA and SQIVND (reference sequence). V was pared by 6 bases and J by 8 bases, with 20 bases between. The CDR3 contains 15 residues. The CDR3 region is CASSRGGLAADTIYF. The DNA for the CDR3 is TGTGCCAGTAGCAGAGGGGGGCTCGCGGCGGACACCATATATTTT.

The rearrangement links TRBV29-1 to TRBJ1-2; the D gene is possibly TRBD1 (5 bases). This CDR3 has 13 residues. V shed 5 bases and J shed 2 bases, with 12 bases lying between them. The V gene's germline CDR1 is SQVTM and CDR2 ANQGSEA. The CDR3 DNA follows: TGCAGCGTTAGGGGAGGGAGGAACTATGGCTACACCTTC. As protein: CSVRGGRNYGYTF.

The chain is built from TRBV19 and TRBJ1-4, with 7 bases lining up with TRBD1. This CDR3 comprises 14 residues. Germline V gene data show CDR1 as LNHDA and CDR2 as SQIVND (reference sequence). The V and J ends lost 6 bases and 0 bases, in that order; junction bases with no gene match: 1. CDR3 in amino acids: CASRTGPTNEKLFF. Here the CDR3 DNA reads TGTGCCAGTAGGACAGGGCCAACTAATGAAAAACTGTTTTTT.